This T cell receptor beta chain was obtained from a study of cytomegalovirus exposure and HLA in healthy donors. PCR involved 60 Vbeta and 13 Jbeta primers. The method was immunoSEQ multiplex PCR; TCRdb's version includes in-frame clones alone and lacks a portion of them. The sample contains just over 85,000 clones, around 75% of which appear only once. This clone was observed a handful of times. Its antigen is not known. Whole-study results and caveats: Available immune exposure information was restricted to CMV serostatus only.

V was shortened by 7 bases and J by 8 bases, with 17 bases between the two germline ends. This CDR3 has 13 amino acids. Germline V gene lookup returns CDR1 SGHVS and CDR2 FNYEAQ. The sample was PBMCs. The source of this sequence is a man aged 35-49 years in good health and CMV-seronegative. The chain is built from TRBV7-6 and TRBJ1-2; D ambiguous. The CDR3 sequence is CASKRDPSGGYTF. CDR3 nucleotide sequence: TGTGCCAGCAAGCGAGATCCCTCGGGGGGCTACACCTTC.